The 13 T cell receptor beta chains given below trace back to one sample, sequenced in a study of blood T cell repertoires in COVID-19. Some clones are missing from TCRdb's copy, which holds only in-frame ones; the method was immunoSEQ multiplex PCR. The data hold approximately 20,000 clones, with roughly four fifths observed a single time. The sample taken for sequencing was peripheral blood. Receptors originate from a man between 65 and 80 years old with acute or convalescent COVID-19.

The rearrangement joins TRBV28 to TRBJ2-7; 11 positions agree with TRBD1. Trimming took 5 bases from V and 3 from J; bases not matched to a gene: 6. CDR3 length: 15 residues. CDR1 and CDR2 from the germline V gene are MDHEN and SYDVKM. The CDR3 region is CASSPPGQGVYEQYF. The DNA of the CDR3 is TGTGCCAGCAGTCCACCGGGACAGGGGGTCTACGAGCAGTACTTC. The full variable domain, rest sourced from reference TRBV28 and TRBJ2-7, is DVKVTQSSRYLVKRTGEKVFLECVQDMDHENMFWYRQDPGLGLRLIYFSYDVKMKEKGDIPEGYSVSREKKERFSLILESASTNQTSMYLCASSPPGQGVYEQYFGPGTRLTVT.

This clone appeared once. The V and J genes are TRBV9 and TRBJ2-1, with 9 bases lining up with TRBD2. Germline trimming cut 5 bases from V and 4 bases from J; bases unmatched to any gene: 7. Germline CDR1 SGDLS, CDR2 YYNGEE. The CDR3 spans 15 residues. The CDR3 sequence: CASREGTSRYNEQFF. The CDR3 nucleotides are TGTGCCAGCAGAGAGGGGACTAGCAGGTACAATGAGCAGTTCTTC.

This sequence joins TRBV7-6 and TRBJ2-5; TRBD2 matches at 9 bases. From germline, CDR1 is SGHVS and CDR2 FNYEAQ. Unmatched junction bases numbered 12, after V lost 2 bases and J lost 2 bases. This CDR3 has 18 residues. CDR3 coding DNA: TGTGCCAGCAGCTTACTAGGCCTAGCGGGGACTAGTCAAGAGACCCAGTACTTC. Protein product: CASSLLGLAGTSQETQYF.

The J gene is TRBJ2-3, the V gene TRBV5-5, with 7 bases aligning to TRBD1. The CDR3 is 15 residues long. Germline trimming cut 2 bases from V and 2 bases from J; bases unmatched to any gene: 5. CDR1 SGHKS and CDR2 YYEKEE come from the germline V gene (reference sequence). DNA of the CDR3: TGTGCCAGCAGCTTAGGGACAGCAAACACAGATACGCAGTATTTT. The encoded protein is CASSLGTANTDTQYF.

This clone was seen more than once but under ten times. CDR3 coding DNA: TGTGCCAGCTCGAGCTCGCGAGGGCAAACTGAAGCTTTCTTT. This gives the protein CASSSSRGQTEAFF. The chain has TRBV5-4 and TRBJ1-1; D call uncertain. The germline CDR1 and CDR2 sequences are SGHNT and YYREEE (reference sequence). This CDR3 comprises 14 residues. Trimming cost V 7 bases and J 5 bases, with 18 bases left between them.

The chain links TRBV15 to TRBJ2-5; 11 nucleotides match TRBD2. Unmatched junction bases numbered 4, after V lost 3 bases and J lost 7 bases. Germline V gives CDR1 LNHNV, CDR2 YYDKDF (reference sequence). The CDR3 length is 14 residues. The CDR3 nucleotides are TGTGCCACCAGCAGGGGACTAGCGGTCGCGACCCAGTACTTC. It specifies CATSRGLAVATQYF. The full variable domain, rest sourced from reference TRBV15 and TRBJ2-5, is DAMVIQNPRYQVTQFGKPVTLSCSQTLNHNVMYWYQQKSSQAPKLLFHYYDKDFNNEADTPDNFQSRRPNTSFCFLDIRSPGLGDTAMYLCATSRGLAVATQYFGPGTRLLVL.

This sequence joins TRBV9 and TRBJ2-4; D gene unclear. CDR3 size: 13 residues. V dropped 3 bases and J dropped 0 bases, with 4 bases sitting between them. The germline V gene encodes CDR1 SGDLS and CDR2 YYNGEE. The CDR3 bases are TGTGCCAGCAGCGGGCCAGCCAAAAACATTCAGTACTTC. Amino acid sequence: CASSGPAKNIQYF.

This chain uses TRBV19 with TRBJ1-5, with TRBD1 matching over 7 bases. Trimming took 5 bases from V and 0 from J; bases not matched to a gene: 16. This CDR3 contains 19 residues. CDR1 LNHDA and CDR2 SQIVND come from the germline V gene (reference sequence). This CDR3 is CASSPMDRSGWDSNQPQHF. CDR3 DNA: TGTGCCAGTAGTCCCATGGACAGGTCGGGTTGGGATAGCAATCAGCCCCAGCATTTT.

The rearrangement uses TRBV5-5 and TRBJ1-2; 10 positions agree with TRBD1. The germline gives CDR1 SGHKS, CDR2 YYEKEE (reference sequence). The CDR3 covers 16 residues. With V trimmed by 4 bases and J by 7 bases, 13 bases remained unmatched. This CDR3 reads CASSHASGQGKGGYTF. The CDR3 nucleotides are TGTGCCAGCAGCCACGCGTCGGGACAGGGGAAAGGTGGCTACACCTTC.

In its sample, this clone ranks as medium-sized. The chain links TRBV5-1 to TRBJ2-7; TRBD1 is a possible D gene (5 bases). The CDR3 totals 13 residues. Per the germline V gene, CDR1 is SGHRS and CDR2 is YFSETQ. Between the trimmed V and J ends, which lost 3 bases and 3 bases, there was a span of 10 bases. The CDR3 nucleotides read TGCGCCAGCAGCTCTGACAGTAACTACGAGCAGTACTTC. Its protein is CASSSDSNYEQYF.

V and J are TRBV7-9 and TRBJ1-4, with a tentative D call TRBD1 (5 bases). V was shortened by 4 bases and J by 10 bases, with 22 bases between the two germline ends. The CDR3 extends over 16 amino acids. Germline assignment: CDR1 SEHNR and CDR2 FQNEAQ (reference sequence). DNA of the CDR3: TGTGCCAGCAGCTCCACGGACAAGGACGTATTCGGAAAACTGTTTTTT. Its translation is CASSSTDKDVFGKLFF.

V usage is TRBV27 and J usage is TRBJ1-1; 8 nucleotides align to TRBD1. Germline V CDR1 and CDR2: MNHEY, SMNVEV (reference sequence). V gave up 5 bases and J gave up 4 bases; unmatched junction bases: 9. The CDR3 runs to 15 residues. CDR3 nucleotides: TGTGCCAGCAGTCCAACAGGGGGGAACCCCACTGAAGCTTTCTTT. Protein product: CASSPTGGNPTEAFF.

The chain recombines TRBV6-5 with TRBJ2-5; TRBD1 matches at 8 bases. V shed 6 bases and J 0 bases; nucleotides not matched to a gene: 3. The CDR3 totals 14 residues. Germline CDR1 MNHEY, CDR2 SVGAGI. CDR3 coding DNA: TGTGCCAGCAGGTTGACAGGGGACCAAGAGACCCAGTACTTC. Translated, it gives CASRLTGDQETQYF.